These T cell receptor beta chains were read from a single sample in a study of cytomegalovirus exposure and HLA in healthy donors. TCRdb's copy holds only in-frame clones and misses some; the assay was immunoSEQ multiplex PCR. The table lists some 120,000 clones. Material: PBMCs. Receptors were obtained from a man between 18 and 29 years old in good health and CMV-seronegative. Both conserved end residues are part of each CDR3. Fields, in order: D gene, J gene, V gene, CDR3 protein, CDR3 DNA. D genes are given only for firm matches.

d_call: TRBD2
j_call: TRBJ2-3
v_call: TRBV2
cdr3_aa: CASTPRTSATDTQYF
cdr3_nt: TGTGCCAGCACCCCCCGGACTAGCGCCACGGATACGCAGTATTTT

d_call: .
j_call: TRBJ1-1
v_call: TRBV30
cdr3_aa: CAWSPVRDTRNTEAFF
cdr3_nt: TGTGCCTGGAGCCCCGTGAGGGACACTCGGAACACTGAAGCTTTCTTT

d_call: .
j_call: TRBJ2-5
v_call: TRBV6-5
cdr3_aa: CASSYLATQYF
cdr3_nt: TGTGCCAGCAGTTACTTGGCGACCCAGTACTTC

d_call: TRBD1
j_call: TRBJ1-1
v_call: TRBV28
cdr3_aa: CASSPTGTVNTEAFF
cdr3_nt: TGTGCCAGCAGTCCGACCGGGACAGTGAACACTGAAGCTTTCTTT

d_call: TRBD1
j_call: TRBJ1-6
v_call: TRBV19
cdr3_aa: CASSSSRDRNSPLHF
cdr3_nt: TGTGCCAGTAGTTCCTCCCGGGACAGGAATTCACCCCTCCACTTT

d_call: TRBD2
j_call: TRBJ2-7
v_call: TRBV5-1
cdr3_aa: CASSPNPGTSYEQYF
cdr3_nt: TGCGCCAGCAGCCCGAATCCTGGGACTAGCTACGAGCAGTACTTC

d_call: .
j_call: TRBJ2-2
v_call: TRBV7-9
cdr3_aa: CASSPAGTLNTGELFF
cdr3_nt: TGTGCCAGCAGCCCGGCCGGGACACTTAACACCGGGGAGCTGTTTTTT

d_call: TRBD2
j_call: TRBJ2-1
v_call: TRBV5-1
cdr3_aa: CASTGTSGSDEQFF
cdr3_nt: TGCGCCAGCACCGGGACTAGCGGGAGTGATGAGCAGTTCTTC

d_call: TRBD1
j_call: TRBJ2-7
v_call: TRBV2
cdr3_aa: CASRRERGTGSSYEQYF
cdr3_nt: TGTGCCAGCAGGAGGGAAAGGGGGACAGGGTCCTCCTACGAGCAGTACTTC

d_call: TRBD2
j_call: TRBJ2-7
v_call: TRBV28
cdr3_aa: CASSLYTGTSAQYF
cdr3_nt: TGTGCCAGCAGTTTATATACCGGGACTAGCGCCCAGTACTTC

d_call: .
j_call: TRBJ1-1
v_call: TRBV7-6
cdr3_aa: CASTLDEGGREGAEAFF
cdr3_nt: TGTGCCAGCACCCTCGATGAAGGAGGTCGGGAGGGCGCTGAAGCTTTCTTT

d_call: TRBD1
j_call: TRBJ2-5
v_call: TRBV6-5
cdr3_aa: CASRPGQGARTQYF
cdr3_nt: TGTGCCAGCAGACCGGGACAGGGGGCCAGGACCCAGTACTTC

d_call: .
j_call: TRBJ2-5
v_call: TRBV12-5
cdr3_aa: CASARGLGQTQETQYF
cdr3_nt: TGTGCTAGTGCCCGGGGGTTGGGACAGACCCAAGAGACCCAGTACTTC

d_call: .
j_call: TRBJ1-5
v_call: TRBV2
cdr3_aa: CASSVKWEGNQPQHF
cdr3_nt: TGTGCCAGCAGTGTGAAATGGGAGGGCAATCAGCCCCAGCATTTT

d_call: .
j_call: TRBJ1-2
v_call: TRBV18
cdr3_aa: CASSPSRTPNEAGHTF
cdr3_nt: TGTGCCAGCTCACCATCGCGGACGCCAAACGAGGCGGGCCACACCTTC

d_call: .
j_call: TRBJ1-2
v_call: TRBV4-2
cdr3_aa: CASSHGTLGGYTF
cdr3_nt: TGTGCCAGCAGCCACGGGACATTAGGCGGCTACACCTTC

d_call: .
j_call: TRBJ2-1
v_call: TRBV7-9
cdr3_aa: CASSLWSNEQFF
cdr3_nt: TGTGCCAGCAGCTTATGGAGCAATGAGCAGTTCTTC

d_call: TRBD1
j_call: TRBJ1-5
v_call: TRBV9
cdr3_aa: CASSETGQDSQPQHF
cdr3_nt: TGTGCCAGCAGCGAAACGGGACAGGATAGTCAGCCCCAGCATTTT

d_call: TRBD1
j_call: TRBJ1-4
v_call: TRBV27
cdr3_aa: CASGRDRVGEKLFF
cdr3_nt: TGTGCCAGCGGGAGGGACAGGGTGGGAGAAAAACTGTTTTTT

d_call: .
j_call: TRBJ1-3
v_call: TRBV7-9
cdr3_aa: CASVLLRSGNTIYF
cdr3_nt: TGTGCCAGCGTACTCCTGCGTTCTGGAAACACCATATATTTT

d_call: TRBD1
j_call: TRBJ1-5
v_call: TRBV6-5
cdr3_aa: CASSSRQGSNQPQHF
cdr3_nt: TGTGCCAGCAGCTCCCGACAGGGGAGCAATCAGCCCCAGCATTTT

d_call: .
j_call: TRBJ1-2
v_call: TRBV7-2
cdr3_aa: CASSLDGGRGGYTF
cdr3_nt: TGTGCCAGCAGCTTAGACGGGGGGCGAGGTGGCTACACCTTC

d_call: .
j_call: TRBJ1-4
v_call: TRBV6-5
cdr3_aa: CASSSGANEKLFF
cdr3_nt: TGTGCCAGCAGTTCTGGAGCTAATGAAAAACTGTTTTTT

d_call: .
j_call: TRBJ2-3
v_call: TRBV7-9
cdr3_aa: CASSFTHRDTQYF
cdr3_nt: TGTGCCAGCAGCTTTACTCACCGGGATACGCAGTATTTT

d_call: .
j_call: TRBJ1-1
v_call: TRBV2
cdr3_aa: CASNGRGGGTEAFF
cdr3_nt: TGTGCCAGCAACGGGAGGGGGGGCGGCACTGAAGCTTTCTTT

d_call: .
j_call: TRBJ1-1
v_call: TRBV6-5
cdr3_aa: CASTDSYTEAFF
cdr3_nt: TGTGCCAGCACCGACAGTTACACTGAAGCTTTCTTT

d_call: TRBD2
j_call: TRBJ2-3
v_call: TRBV11-2
cdr3_aa: CASKVAGGHILTDTQYF
cdr3_nt: TGTGCCAGCAAGGTTGCGGGAGGACACATTCTCACAGATACGCAGTATTTT

d_call: TRBD2
j_call: TRBJ2-7
v_call: TRBV11-2
cdr3_aa: CASSLVGGSRAGEQYF
cdr3_nt: TGTGCCAGCAGCTTAGTCGGGGGGAGTAGAGCGGGGGAGCAGTACTTC

d_call: .
j_call: TRBJ2-7
v_call: TRBV18
cdr3_aa: CASSPDGGYEQYF
cdr3_nt: TGTGCCAGCTCACCGGACGGAGGCTACGAGCAGTACTTC

d_call: TRBD1
j_call: TRBJ2-5
v_call: TRBV27
cdr3_aa: CASSPPHRGQETQYF
cdr3_nt: TGTGCCAGCAGTCCGCCTCACAGGGGACAAGAGACCCAGTACTTC

d_call: TRBD2
j_call: TRBJ2-1
v_call: TRBV27
cdr3_aa: CASSYIGLAGGDEQFF
cdr3_nt: TGTGCCAGCAGTTACATAGGACTAGCGGGGGGGGATGAGCAGTTCTTC

d_call: TRBD2
j_call: TRBJ2-7
v_call: TRBV11-2
cdr3_aa: CASSLGSGRYEQYF
cdr3_nt: TGTGCCAGCAGCTTAGGTAGCGGGCGCTACGAGCAGTACTTC

d_call: .
j_call: TRBJ2-7
v_call: TRBV7-2
cdr3_aa: CASSLSRSGGSSYEQYF
cdr3_nt: TGTGCCAGCAGCTTATCCCGCTCTGGCGGAAGCTCCTACGAGCAGTACTTC

d_call: .
j_call: TRBJ1-1
v_call: TRBV9
cdr3_aa: CASSVLGTTNTEAFF
cdr3_nt: TGTGCCAGCAGCGTCCTCGGGACAACGAACACTGAAGCTTTCTTT

d_call: .
j_call: TRBJ1-1
v_call: TRBV28
cdr3_aa: CASSLLGSTEAFF
cdr3_nt: TGTGCCAGCAGTTTACTAGGCTCCACTGAAGCTTTCTTT

d_call: .
j_call: TRBJ2-2
v_call: TRBV6-5
cdr3_aa: CASRSRGSTGELFF
cdr3_nt: TGTGCCAGCAGAAGCAGGGGTTCAACCGGGGAGCTGTTTTTT

d_call: TRBD2
j_call: TRBJ2-1
v_call: TRBV5-4
cdr3_aa: CAGSFGTSGVYEQFF
cdr3_nt: TGTGCCGGCAGCTTCGGGACTAGCGGGGTTTATGAGCAGTTCTTC

d_call: .
j_call: TRBJ2-2
v_call: TRBV7-2
cdr3_aa: CASRQQGYGELFF
cdr3_nt: TGTGCCAGCAGGCAACAGGGTTACGGGGAGCTGTTTTTT

d_call: TRBD1
j_call: TRBJ2-3
v_call: TRBV30
cdr3_aa: CASRQGAADTQYF
cdr3_nt: TGTGCCTCACGGCAGGGGGCGGCAGATACGCAGTATTTT

d_call: .
j_call: TRBJ2-1
v_call: TRBV7-2
cdr3_aa: CASSQGSGRNEQFF
cdr3_nt: TGTGCCAGCAGCCAGGGGAGCGGTCGGAATGAGCAGTTCTTC

d_call: TRBD1
j_call: TRBJ2-6
v_call: TRBV5-1
cdr3_aa: CASSWTGPTLSGANVLTF
cdr3_nt: TGCGCCAGCAGCTGGACAGGACCAACCCTCTCTGGGGCCAACGTCCTGACTTTC

d_call: TRBD1
j_call: TRBJ1-1
v_call: TRBV28
cdr3_aa: CASPTGQQEAFF
cdr3_nt: TGTGCCAGCCCCACGGGACAGCAAGAAGCTTTCTTT

d_call: .
j_call: TRBJ1-6
v_call: TRBV18
cdr3_aa: CASSPLPVKGDSPLHF
cdr3_nt: TGTGCCAGCTCACCACTCCCGGTAAAGGGGGATTCACCCCTCCACTTT

d_call: TRBD1
j_call: TRBJ1-2
v_call: TRBV14
cdr3_aa: CASSPGTGYGYTF
cdr3_nt: TGTGCCAGCAGCCCTGGGACAGGGTATGGCTACACCTTC

d_call: .
j_call: TRBJ2-5
v_call: TRBV20-1
cdr3_aa: CREGETQYF
cdr3_nt: TGCAGGGAGGGGGAGACCCAGTACTTC

d_call: TRBD2
j_call: TRBJ2-7
v_call: TRBV13
cdr3_aa: CASGRGRSTYEQYF
cdr3_nt: TGTGCCAGCGGGAGGGGACGAAGTACCTACGAGCAGTACTTC

d_call: .
j_call: TRBJ2-3
v_call: TRBV7-9
cdr3_aa: CASSTGLFTDTQYF
cdr3_nt: TGTGCCAGCAGCACTGGACTATTCACAGATACGCAGTATTTT

d_call: .
j_call: TRBJ1-1
v_call: TRBV5-1
cdr3_aa: CASSLRGGVNTEAFF
cdr3_nt: TGCGCCAGCAGCTTGAGGGGAGGTGTGAACACTGAAGCTTTCTTT

d_call: TRBD2
j_call: TRBJ2-1
v_call: TRBV4-1
cdr3_aa: CASSEELMREGPGNEQFF
cdr3_nt: TGCGCCAGCAGCGAAGAGCTGATGCGGGAGGGCCCCGGCAATGAGCAGTTCTTC

d_call: .
j_call: TRBJ2-1
v_call: TRBV13
cdr3_aa: CASSFGQPDKGQFF
cdr3_nt: TGTGCCAGCAGCTTCGGACAGCCCGATAAGGGGCAGTTCTTC

d_call: TRBD1
j_call: TRBJ1-4
v_call: TRBV4-1
cdr3_aa: CASSQGDSRNEKLFF
cdr3_nt: TGCGCCAGCAGCCAAGGGGACAGTCGGAATGAAAAACTGTTTTTT

d_call: TRBD1
j_call: TRBJ1-5
v_call: TRBV19
cdr3_aa: CASRQGLEQPQHF
cdr3_nt: TGTGCCAGTAGACAGGGGTTAGAGCAGCCCCAGCATTTT

d_call: .
j_call: TRBJ2-5
v_call: TRBV9
cdr3_aa: CASSGGLGGAETQYF
cdr3_nt: TGTGCCAGCAGCGGGGGTCTTGGGGGGGCGGAGACCCAGTACTTC

d_call: .
j_call: TRBJ2-7
v_call: TRBV5-8
cdr3_aa: CASSSVGGSYIIYEQYF
cdr3_nt: TGTGCCAGCAGCTCCGTAGGAGGAAGCTATATTATCTACGAGCAGTACTTC

d_call: TRBD1
j_call: TRBJ1-2
v_call: TRBV29-1
cdr3_aa: CSGRTGNGYTF
cdr3_nt: TGCAGCGGTAGGACAGGGAATGGCTACACCTTC

d_call: TRBD2
j_call: TRBJ2-1
v_call: TRBV7-2
cdr3_aa: CASSLAGTSGGGEQFF
cdr3_nt: TGTGCCAGCAGCTTAGCGGGGACTAGCGGGGGAGGTGAGCAGTTCTTC

d_call: TRBD2
j_call: TRBJ2-7
v_call: TRBV5-5
cdr3_aa: CASVTSEHEQYF
cdr3_nt: TGTGCCAGCGTTACTAGCGAACACGAGCAGTACTTC

d_call: TRBD2
j_call: TRBJ2-1
v_call: TRBV5-1
cdr3_aa: CASSRPSGNYEQFF
cdr3_nt: TGCGCCAGCTCAAGGCCTAGCGGGAATTATGAGCAGTTCTTC

d_call: .
j_call: TRBJ1-1
v_call: TRBV7-2
cdr3_aa: CASSLGGSVSEAFF
cdr3_nt: TGTGCCAGCAGCTTAGGAGGCTCTGTTTCTGAAGCTTTCTTT